These T cell receptor beta chains were read from a single sample in a study of T cells in Graves' hyperthyroidism and ophthalmopathy. TCRdb passed the multiplex PCR reads through MiXCR, listing each CDR3 protein once. This sample carries 500,000 to 750,000 distinct CDR3 sequences, under 60% of them seen once, and the ten largest clones take about 8.3%. The sample consisted of peripheral blood or thyroid tissue (not recorded which). The receptors originated from a woman aged 18-29 years with Graves' hyperthyroidism. Each CDR3 is given with its conserved first and last residue. Each record gives: clone size, D gene, CDR3 length, J gene, V gene, CDR3 DNA, CDR3 protein. The D gene is left open where the match is weak. Only some rows state a clone size, as once, few, many or a class for expanded clones.

>few|-|16|TRBJ2-2|TRBV7-9
TGTGCCAGCTCACCACTAGTACGGATGAACACCGGGGAGCTGTTTTTT
CASSPLVRMNTGELFF
>many|-|11|TRBJ1-2|TRBV12-3/TRBV12-4
TGTGCCAGCAGTTTGGGACTGCCTGACGCCTTC
CASSLGLPDAF
>-|-|14|TRBJ1-2|TRBV29-1
TGCAGCGTTGGAGAGACAGGTTATCTCTATGGCTACACCTTC
CSVGETGYLYGYTF
>-|TRBD2|14|TRBJ2-7|TRBV11-1
TGTGCCAGCAGCTTAGCGGGAGGGCCGTCGGAGCAGTACTTC
CASSLAGGPSEQYF
>once|-|12|TRBJ2-5|TRBV2
TGTGCCAGATCGGGGCAGCAAGAGACCCAGTACTTC
CARSGQQETQYF
>-|TRBD1|17|TRBJ2-5|TRBV24-1
TGTGCCACCAGTGATCCCAGGACAGGGGGGTGGCAAGAGACCCAGTACTTC
CATSDPRTGGWQETQYF
>many|-|14|TRBJ1-4|TRBV12-3/TRBV12-4
TGTGCCAGCAGCGACTCGGCAACTAATGAAAAACTGTTTTTT
CASSDSATNEKLFF
>many|-|13|TRBJ1-6|TRBV6-2/TRBV6-3
TGTGCCAGCACCTCAGCATATAATTCACCCCTCCACTTT
CASTSAYNSPLHF
>-|TRBD2|15|TRBJ2-3|TRBV7-2
TGTGCCAGCAGCTATGCTAGCGGTAGCACAGATACGCAGTATTTT
CASSYASGSTDTQYF
>-|TRBD1|14|TRBJ1-2|TRBV20-1
TGCAGTGCTGAAGGACAGGGTAGTAACTATGGCTACACCTTC
CSAEGQGSNYGYTF
>many|TRBD1|14|TRBJ1-2|TRBV4-1
TGCGCCAGCAGCCAAGACTGGACAGGCTATGGCTACACCTTC
CASSQDWTGYGYTF
>few|TRBD1|15|TRBJ2-7|TRBV6-5
TGTGCCAGCAGTTACCTGGGACAGGGTTCCCACGAGCAGTACTTC
CASSYLGQGSHEQYF
>many|-|13|TRBJ1-1|TRBV29-1
TGCAGCGTTGCCGGACGGATGAACACTGAAGCTTTCTTT
CSVAGRMNTEAFF
>many|-|16|TRBJ1-3|TRBV4-1
TGCGCCAGCAGCCAACCCGTCGCGAGCTCTGGAAACACCATATATTTT
CASSQPVASSGNTIYF
>-|TRBD1|17|TRBJ1-2|TRBV24-1
TGTGCCACCAGTGTCCTCGGGACAGGGGTCTTCGGTTATGGCTACACCTTC
CATSVLGTGVFGYGYTF
>-|TRBD1|17|TRBJ2-7|TRBV7-6
TGTGCCAGCAGCCCGAACCGGACAGGCACAGTGAGGTACGAGCAGTACTTC
CASSPNRTGTVRYEQYF
>-|-|15|TRBJ1-3|TRBV7-8
TGTGCCAGCTCACCTTTTGACCTACGAGGTCACACCATATATTTT
CASSPFDLRGHTIYF
>many|TRBD1|15|TRBJ1-3|TRBV10-2
TGCGCCAGCAAACTCGACAGGGGGCCTGGAAACACCATATATTTT
CASKLDRGPGNTIYF
>few|-|15|TRBJ1-1|TRBV20-1
TGCAGTGCTAGCAGGAATAGCGGTGGCGAACTCGAAGCTTTCTTT
CSASRNSGGELEAFF
>-|TRBD2|18|TRBJ2-7|TRBV15
TGTGGCACTAGCACGTCGGAACTAGCGGGAGGGCCCTTCTACGAGCAGTACTTC
CGTSTSELAGGPFYEQYF
>many|TRBD2|16|TRBJ2-5|TRBV20-1
TGCAGTGCTAGATCCGGGCTAGCGGGAGTTGAAGAGACCCAGTACTTC
CSARSGLAGVEETQYF